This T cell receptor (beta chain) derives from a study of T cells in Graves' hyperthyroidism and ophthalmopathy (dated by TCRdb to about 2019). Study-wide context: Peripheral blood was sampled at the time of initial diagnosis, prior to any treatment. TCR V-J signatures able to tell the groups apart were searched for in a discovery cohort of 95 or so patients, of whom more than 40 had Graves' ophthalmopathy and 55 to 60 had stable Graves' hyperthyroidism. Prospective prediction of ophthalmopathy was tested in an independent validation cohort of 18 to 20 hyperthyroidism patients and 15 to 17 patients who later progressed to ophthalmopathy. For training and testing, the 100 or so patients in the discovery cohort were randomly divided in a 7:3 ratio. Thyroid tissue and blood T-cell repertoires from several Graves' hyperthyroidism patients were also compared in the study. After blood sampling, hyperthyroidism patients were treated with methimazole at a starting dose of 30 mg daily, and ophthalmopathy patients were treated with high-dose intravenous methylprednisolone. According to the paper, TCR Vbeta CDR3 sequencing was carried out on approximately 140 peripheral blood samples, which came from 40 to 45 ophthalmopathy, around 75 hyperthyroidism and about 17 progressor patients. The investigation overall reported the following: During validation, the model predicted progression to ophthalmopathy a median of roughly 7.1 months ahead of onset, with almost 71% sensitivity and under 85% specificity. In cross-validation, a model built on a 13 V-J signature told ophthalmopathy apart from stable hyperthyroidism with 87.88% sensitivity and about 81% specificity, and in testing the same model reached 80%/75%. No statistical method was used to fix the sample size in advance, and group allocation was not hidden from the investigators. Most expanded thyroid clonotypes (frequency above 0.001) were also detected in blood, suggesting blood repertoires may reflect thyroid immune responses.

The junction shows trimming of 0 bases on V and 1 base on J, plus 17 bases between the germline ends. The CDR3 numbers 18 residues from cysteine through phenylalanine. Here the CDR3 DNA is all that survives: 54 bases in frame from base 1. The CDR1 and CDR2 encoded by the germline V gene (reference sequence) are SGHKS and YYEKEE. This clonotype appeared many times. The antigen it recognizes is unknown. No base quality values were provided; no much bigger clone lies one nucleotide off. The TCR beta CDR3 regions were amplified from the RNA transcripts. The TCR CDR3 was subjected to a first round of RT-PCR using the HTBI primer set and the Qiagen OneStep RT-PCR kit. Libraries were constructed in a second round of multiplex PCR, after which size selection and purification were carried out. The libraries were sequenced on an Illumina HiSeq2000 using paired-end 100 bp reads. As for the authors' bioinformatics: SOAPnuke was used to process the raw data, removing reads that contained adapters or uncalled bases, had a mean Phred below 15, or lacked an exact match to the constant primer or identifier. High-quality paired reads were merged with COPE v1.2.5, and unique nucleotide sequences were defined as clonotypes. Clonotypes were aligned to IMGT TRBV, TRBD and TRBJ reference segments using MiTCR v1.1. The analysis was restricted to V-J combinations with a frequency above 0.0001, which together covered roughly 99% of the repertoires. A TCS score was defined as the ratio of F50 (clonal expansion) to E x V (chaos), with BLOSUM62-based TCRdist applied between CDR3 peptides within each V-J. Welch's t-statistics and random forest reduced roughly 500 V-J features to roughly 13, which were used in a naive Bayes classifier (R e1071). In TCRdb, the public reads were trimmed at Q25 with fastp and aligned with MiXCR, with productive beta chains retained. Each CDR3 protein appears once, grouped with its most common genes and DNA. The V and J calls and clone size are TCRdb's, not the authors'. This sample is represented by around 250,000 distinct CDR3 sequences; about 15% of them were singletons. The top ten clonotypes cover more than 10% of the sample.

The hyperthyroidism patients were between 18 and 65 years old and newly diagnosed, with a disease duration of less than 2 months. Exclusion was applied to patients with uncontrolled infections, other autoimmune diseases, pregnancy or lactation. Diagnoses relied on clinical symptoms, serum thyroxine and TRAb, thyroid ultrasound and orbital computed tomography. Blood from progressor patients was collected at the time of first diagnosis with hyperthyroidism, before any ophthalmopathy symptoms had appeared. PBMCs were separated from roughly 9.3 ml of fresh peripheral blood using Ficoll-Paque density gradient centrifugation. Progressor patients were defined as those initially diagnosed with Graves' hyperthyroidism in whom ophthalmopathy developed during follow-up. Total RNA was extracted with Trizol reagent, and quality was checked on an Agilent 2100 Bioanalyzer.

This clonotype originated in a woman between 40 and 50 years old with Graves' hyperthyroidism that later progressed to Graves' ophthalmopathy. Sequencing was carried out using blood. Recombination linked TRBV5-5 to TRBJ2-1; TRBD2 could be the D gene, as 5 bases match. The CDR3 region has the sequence CASSLVLLPGKSYNEQFF. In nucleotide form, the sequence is TGTGCCAGCAGCTTGGTCCTCCTTCCCGGGAAATCCTACAATGAGCAGTTCTTC.